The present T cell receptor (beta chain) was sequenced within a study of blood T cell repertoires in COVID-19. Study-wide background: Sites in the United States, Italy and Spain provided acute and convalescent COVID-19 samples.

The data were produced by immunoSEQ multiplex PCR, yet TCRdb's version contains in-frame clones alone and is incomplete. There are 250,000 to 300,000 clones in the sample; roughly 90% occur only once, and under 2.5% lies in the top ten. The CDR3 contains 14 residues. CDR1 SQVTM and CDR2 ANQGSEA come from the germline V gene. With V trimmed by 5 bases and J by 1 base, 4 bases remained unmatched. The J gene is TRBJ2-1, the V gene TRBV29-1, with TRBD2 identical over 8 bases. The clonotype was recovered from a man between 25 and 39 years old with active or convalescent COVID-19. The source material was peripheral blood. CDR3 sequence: CSVTPSGSYNEQFF. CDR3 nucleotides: TGCAGCGTTACACCTAGCGGGTCCTACAATGAGCAGTTCTTC.